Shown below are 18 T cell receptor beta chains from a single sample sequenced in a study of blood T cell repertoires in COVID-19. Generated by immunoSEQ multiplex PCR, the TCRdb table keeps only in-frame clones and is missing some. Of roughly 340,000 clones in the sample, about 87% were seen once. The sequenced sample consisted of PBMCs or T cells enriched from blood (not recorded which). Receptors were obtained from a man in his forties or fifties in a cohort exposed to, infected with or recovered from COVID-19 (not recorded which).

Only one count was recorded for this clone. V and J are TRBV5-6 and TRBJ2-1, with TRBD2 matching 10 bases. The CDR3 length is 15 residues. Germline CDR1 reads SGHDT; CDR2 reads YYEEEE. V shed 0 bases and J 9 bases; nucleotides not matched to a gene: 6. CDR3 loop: CASSLGLAGWGEQFF. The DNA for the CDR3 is TGTGCCAGCAGCTTGGGACTAGCGGGCTGGGGTGAGCAGTTCTTC.

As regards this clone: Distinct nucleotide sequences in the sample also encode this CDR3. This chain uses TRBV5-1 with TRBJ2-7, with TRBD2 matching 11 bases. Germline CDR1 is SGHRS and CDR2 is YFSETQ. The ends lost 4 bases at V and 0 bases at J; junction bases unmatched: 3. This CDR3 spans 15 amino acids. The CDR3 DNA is TGCGCCAGCAGCCTAGCGGGAGGCCCCTCCTACGAGCAGTACTTC. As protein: CASSLAGGPSYEQYF.

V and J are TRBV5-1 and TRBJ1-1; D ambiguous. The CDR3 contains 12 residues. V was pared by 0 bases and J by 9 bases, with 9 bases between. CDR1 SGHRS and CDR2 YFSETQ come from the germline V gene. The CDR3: CASSLGGGQAFF. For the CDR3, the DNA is TGCGCCAGCAGCTTGGGAGGAGGGCAAGCTTTCTTT.

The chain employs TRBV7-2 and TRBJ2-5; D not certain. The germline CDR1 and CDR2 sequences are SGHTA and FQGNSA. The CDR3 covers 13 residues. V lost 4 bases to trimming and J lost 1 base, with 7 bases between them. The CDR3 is CASSWQIQETQYF. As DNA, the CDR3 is TGTGCCAGCAGCTGGCAGATCCAAGAGACCCAGTACTTC. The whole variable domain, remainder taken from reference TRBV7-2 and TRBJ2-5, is GAGVSQSPSNKVTEKGKDVELRCDPISGHTALYWYRQSLGQGLEFLIYFQGNSAPDKSGLPSDRFSAERTGGSVSTLTIQRTQQEDSAVYLCASSWQIQETQYFGPGTRLLVL.

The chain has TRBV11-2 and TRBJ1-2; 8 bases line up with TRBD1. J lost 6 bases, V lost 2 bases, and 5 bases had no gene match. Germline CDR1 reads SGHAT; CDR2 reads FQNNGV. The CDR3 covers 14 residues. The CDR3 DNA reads TGTGCCAGCAGCTTAAGGCAGGGGGCGGATGGCTACACCTTC. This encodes CASSLRQGADGYTF.

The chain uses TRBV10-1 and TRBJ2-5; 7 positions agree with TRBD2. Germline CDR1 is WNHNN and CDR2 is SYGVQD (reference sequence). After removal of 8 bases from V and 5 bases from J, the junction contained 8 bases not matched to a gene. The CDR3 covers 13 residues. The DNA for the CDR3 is TGCGCCAGCCAAAAAAGCGGGACGGAGACCCAGTACTTC. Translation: CASQKSGTETQYF.

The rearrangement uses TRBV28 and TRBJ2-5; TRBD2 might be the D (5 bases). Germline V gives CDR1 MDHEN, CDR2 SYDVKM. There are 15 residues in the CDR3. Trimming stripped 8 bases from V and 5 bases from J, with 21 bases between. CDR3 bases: TGTGCCAGCCAAACAGAGGGTGAGGGTCGGGAGACCCAGTACTTC. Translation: CASQTEGEGRETQYF.

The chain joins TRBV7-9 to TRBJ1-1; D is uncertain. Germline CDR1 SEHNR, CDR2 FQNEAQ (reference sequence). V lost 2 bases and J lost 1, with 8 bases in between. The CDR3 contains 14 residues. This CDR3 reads CASSLSSSNTEAFF. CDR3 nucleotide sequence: TGTGCCAGCAGCTTATCCTCCTCGAACACTGAAGCTTTCTTT.

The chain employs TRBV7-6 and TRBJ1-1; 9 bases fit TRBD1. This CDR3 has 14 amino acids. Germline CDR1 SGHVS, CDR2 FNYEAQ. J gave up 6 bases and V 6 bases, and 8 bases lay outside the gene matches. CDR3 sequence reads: CASREHRGPPEAFF. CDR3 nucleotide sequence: TGTGCCAGCAGGGAACACAGGGGGCCCCCTGAAGCTTTCTTT.

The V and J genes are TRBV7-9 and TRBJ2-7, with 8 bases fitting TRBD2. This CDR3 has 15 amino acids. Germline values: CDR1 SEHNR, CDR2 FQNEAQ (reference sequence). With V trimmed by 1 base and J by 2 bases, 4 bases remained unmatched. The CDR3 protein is CASSLVTGGAYEQYF. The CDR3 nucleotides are TGTGCCAGCAGCTTAGTGACGGGAGGGGCCTACGAGCAGTACTTC. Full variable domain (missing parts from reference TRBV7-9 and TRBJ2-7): DTGVSQNPRHKITKRGQNVTFRCDPISEHNRLYWYRQTLGQGPEFLTYFQNEAQLEKSRLLSDRFSAERPKGSFSTLEIQRTEQGDSAMYLCASSLVTGGAYEQYFGPGTRLTVT.

The CDR3 is CASSKLLGQGDNSPLHF. CDR3 DNA: TGTGCCAGTAGCAAACTCCTAGGACAGGGGGATAATTCACCCCTCCACTTT. The J gene is TRBJ1-6, the V gene TRBV19; 10 positions match TRBD1. The CDR3 is 17 amino acids. CDR1 is LNHDA, CDR2 SQIVND, per germline (reference sequence). The trim removed 6 bases at V and 5 bases at J, leaving 10 bases unmatched. Supplemented by reference TRBV19 and TRBJ1-6, the full variable domain reads DGGITQSPKYLFRKEGQNVTLSCEQNLNHDAMYWYRQDPGQGLRLIYYSQIVNDFQKGDIAEGYSVSREKKESFPLTVTSAQKNPTAFYLCASSKLLGQGDNSPLHFGNGTRLTVT.

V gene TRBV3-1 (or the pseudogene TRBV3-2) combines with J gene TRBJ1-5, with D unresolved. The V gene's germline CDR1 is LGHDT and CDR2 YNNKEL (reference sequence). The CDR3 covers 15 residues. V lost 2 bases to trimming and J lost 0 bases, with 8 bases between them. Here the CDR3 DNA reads TGTGCCAGCAGCCAAAACGGACTTAGCAATCAGCCCCAGCATTTT. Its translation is CASSQNGLSNQPQHF.

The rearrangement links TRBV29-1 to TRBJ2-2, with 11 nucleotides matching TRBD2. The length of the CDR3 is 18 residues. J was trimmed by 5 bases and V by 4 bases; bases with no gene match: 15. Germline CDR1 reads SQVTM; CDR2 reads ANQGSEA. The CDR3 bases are TGCAGCGTTGTTCCTCGGACTAGCGGGTGGCGCGGGACCGGGGAGCTGTTTTTT. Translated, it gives CSVVPRTSGWRGTGELFF.

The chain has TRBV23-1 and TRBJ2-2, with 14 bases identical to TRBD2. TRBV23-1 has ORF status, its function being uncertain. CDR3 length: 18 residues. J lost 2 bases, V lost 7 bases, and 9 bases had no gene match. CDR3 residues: CASNRTSGRRANTGELFF. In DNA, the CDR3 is TGCGCCAGCAACCGGACTAGCGGGAGGCGCGCTAACACCGGGGAGCTGTTTTTT.

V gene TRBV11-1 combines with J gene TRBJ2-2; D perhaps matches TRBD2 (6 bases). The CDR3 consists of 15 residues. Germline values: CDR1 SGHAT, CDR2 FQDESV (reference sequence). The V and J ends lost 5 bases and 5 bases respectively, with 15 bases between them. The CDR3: CASSPMGGQTGELFF. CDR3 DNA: TGTGCCAGCAGCCCTATGGGAGGTCAAACCGGGGAGCTGTTTTTT.

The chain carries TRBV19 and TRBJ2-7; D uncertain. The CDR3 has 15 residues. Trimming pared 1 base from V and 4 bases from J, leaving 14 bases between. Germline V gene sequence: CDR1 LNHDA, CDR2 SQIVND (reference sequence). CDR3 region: CASSIVPGGRYEQYF. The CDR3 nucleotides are TGTGCCAGTAGTATAGTCCCTGGTGGCAGGTACGAGCAGTACTTC.

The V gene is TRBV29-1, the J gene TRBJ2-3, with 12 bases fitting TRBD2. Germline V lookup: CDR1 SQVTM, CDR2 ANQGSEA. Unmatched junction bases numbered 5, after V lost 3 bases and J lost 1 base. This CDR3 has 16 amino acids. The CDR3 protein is CSVERTSGEGTDTQYF. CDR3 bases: TGCAGCGTTGAGCGGACTAGCGGGGAGGGCACAGATACGCAGTATTTT.

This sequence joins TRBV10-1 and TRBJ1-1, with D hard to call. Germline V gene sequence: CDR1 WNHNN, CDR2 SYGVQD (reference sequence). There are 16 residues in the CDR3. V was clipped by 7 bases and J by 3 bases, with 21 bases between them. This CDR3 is CASIGTGGYQDTEAFF. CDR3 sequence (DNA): TGCGCCAGCATCGGAACTGGTGGGTATCAGGACACTGAAGCTTTCTTT.